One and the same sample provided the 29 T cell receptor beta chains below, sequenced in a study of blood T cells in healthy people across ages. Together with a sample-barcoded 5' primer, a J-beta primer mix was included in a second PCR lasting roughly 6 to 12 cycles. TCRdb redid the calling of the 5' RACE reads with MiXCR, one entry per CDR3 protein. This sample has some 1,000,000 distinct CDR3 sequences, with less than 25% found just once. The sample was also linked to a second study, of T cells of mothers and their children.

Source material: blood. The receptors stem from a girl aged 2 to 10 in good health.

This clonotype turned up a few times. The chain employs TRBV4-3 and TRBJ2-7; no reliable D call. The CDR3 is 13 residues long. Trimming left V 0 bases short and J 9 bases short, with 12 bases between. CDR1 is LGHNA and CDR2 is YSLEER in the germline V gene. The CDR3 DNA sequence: TGCGCCAGCAGCCAAGATAACGACGCTGGGCAGTACTTC. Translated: CASSQDNDAGQYF.

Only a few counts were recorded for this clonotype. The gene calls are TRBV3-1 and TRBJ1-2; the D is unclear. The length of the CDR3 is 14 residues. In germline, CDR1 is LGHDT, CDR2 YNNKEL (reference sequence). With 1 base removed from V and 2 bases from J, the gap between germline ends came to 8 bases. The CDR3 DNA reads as TGTGCCAGCAGCCAAGTGGGTCAGAACTATGGCTACACCTTC. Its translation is CASSQVGQNYGYTF.

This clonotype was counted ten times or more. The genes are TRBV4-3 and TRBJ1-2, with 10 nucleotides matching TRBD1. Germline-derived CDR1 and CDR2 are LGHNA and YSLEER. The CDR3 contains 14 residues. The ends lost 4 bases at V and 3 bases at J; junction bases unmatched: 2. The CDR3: CASSPGQGDYGYTF. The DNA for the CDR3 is TGCGCCAGCAGCCCCGGACAGGGGGACTATGGCTACACCTTC.

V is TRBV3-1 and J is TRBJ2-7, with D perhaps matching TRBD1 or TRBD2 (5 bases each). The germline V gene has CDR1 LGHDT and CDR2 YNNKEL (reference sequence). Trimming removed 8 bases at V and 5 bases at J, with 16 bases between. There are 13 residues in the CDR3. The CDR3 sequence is CASGGVVVHEQYF. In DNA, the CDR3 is TGTGCCAGCGGGGGAGTAGTAGTCCACGAGCAGTACTTC.

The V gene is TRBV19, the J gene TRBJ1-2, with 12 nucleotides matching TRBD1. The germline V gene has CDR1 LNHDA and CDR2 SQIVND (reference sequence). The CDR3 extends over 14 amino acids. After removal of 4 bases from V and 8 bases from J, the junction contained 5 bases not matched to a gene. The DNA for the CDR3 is TGTGCCAGTAGTAGGGGACAGGGGGCGAGAGGCTACACCTTC. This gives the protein CASSRGQGARGYTF.

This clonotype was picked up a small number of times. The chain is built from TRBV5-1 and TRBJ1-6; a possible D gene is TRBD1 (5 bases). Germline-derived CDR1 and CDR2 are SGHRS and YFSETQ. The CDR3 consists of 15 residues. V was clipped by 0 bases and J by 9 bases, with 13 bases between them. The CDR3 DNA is TGCGCCAGCAGCTTGGGGGAGGGACGGAGTTCACCCCTCCACTTT. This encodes CASSLGEGRSSPLHF.

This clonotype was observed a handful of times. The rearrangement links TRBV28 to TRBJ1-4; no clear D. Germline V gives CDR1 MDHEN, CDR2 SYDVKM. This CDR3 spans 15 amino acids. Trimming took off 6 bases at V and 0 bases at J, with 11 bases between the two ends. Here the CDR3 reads CASSLTVATNEKLFF. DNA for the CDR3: TGTGCCAGCAGCCTTACAGTTGCAACTAATGAAAAACTGTTTTTT.

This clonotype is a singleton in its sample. CDR3 loop: CASSIDLGGGNTGELFF. CDR3 DNA: TGTGCCAGTAGTATAGATCTTGGAGGGGGTAACACCGGGGAGCTGTTTTTT. The V call is TRBV19, the J call TRBJ2-2; the D gene could be TRBD1 or TRBD2 (6 bases each). The V gene's germline CDR1 is LNHDA and CDR2 SQIVND (reference sequence). CDR3 length: 17 residues. V was trimmed by 0 bases and J by 2 bases, leaving 13 bases between them.

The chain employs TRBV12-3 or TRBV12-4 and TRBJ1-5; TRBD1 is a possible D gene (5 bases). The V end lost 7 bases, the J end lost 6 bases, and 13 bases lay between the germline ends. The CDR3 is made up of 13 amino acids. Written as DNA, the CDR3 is TGTGCCAGCAAGGGGAACTTTGGTCAGCCCCAGCATTTT. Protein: CASKGNFGQPQHF.

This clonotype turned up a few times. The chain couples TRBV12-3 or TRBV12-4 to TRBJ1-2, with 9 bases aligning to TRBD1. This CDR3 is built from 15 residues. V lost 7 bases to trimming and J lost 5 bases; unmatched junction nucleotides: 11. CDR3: CASTKGQGGRYGYTF. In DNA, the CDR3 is TGTGCCAGCACCAAGGGACAGGGTGGACGGTATGGCTACACCTTC.

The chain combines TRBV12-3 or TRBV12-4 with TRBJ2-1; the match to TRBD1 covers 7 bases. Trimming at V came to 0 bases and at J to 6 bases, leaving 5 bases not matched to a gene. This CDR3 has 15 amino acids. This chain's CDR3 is CASSLADRQINEQFF. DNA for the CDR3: TGTGCCAGCAGTTTAGCGGACAGGCAGATCAATGAGCAGTTCTTC.

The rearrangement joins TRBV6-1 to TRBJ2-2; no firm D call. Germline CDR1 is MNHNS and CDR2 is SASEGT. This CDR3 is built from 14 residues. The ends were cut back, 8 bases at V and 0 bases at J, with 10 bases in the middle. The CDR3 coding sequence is TGTGCCAGCGTTCCAGGCCCGAACACCGGGGAGCTGTTTTTT. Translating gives CASVPGPNTGELFF.

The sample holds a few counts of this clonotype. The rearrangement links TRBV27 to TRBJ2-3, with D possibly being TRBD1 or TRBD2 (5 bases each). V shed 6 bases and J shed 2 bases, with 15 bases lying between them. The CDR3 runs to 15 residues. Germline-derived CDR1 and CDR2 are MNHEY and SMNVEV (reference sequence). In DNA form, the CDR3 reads TGTGCCAGCAGGCGGTGGGACCGCGCCACAGATACGCAGTATTTT. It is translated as CASRRWDRATDTQYF.

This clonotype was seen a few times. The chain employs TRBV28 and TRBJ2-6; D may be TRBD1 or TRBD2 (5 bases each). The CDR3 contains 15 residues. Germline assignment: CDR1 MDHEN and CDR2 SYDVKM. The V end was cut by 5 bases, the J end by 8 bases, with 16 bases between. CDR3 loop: CASSPGTLETNVLTF. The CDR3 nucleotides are TGTGCCAGCAGTCCCGGGACGCTAGAGACCAACGTCCTGACTTTC. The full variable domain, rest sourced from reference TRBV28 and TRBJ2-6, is DVKVTQSSRYLVKRTGEKVFLECVQDMDHENMFWYRQDPGLGLRLIYFSYDVKMKEKGDIPEGYSVSREKKERFSLILESASTNQTSMYLCASSPGTLETNVLTFGAGSRLTVL.

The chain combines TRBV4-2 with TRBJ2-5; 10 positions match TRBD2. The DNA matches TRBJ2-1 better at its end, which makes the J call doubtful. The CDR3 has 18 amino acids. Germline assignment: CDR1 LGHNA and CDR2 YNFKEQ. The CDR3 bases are TGTGCCAGCAGTCGAGGGAGCGGGGGGGCCGGATTAACCAATGAGCAGTTCTTC. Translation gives CASSRGSGGAGLTNEQFF.

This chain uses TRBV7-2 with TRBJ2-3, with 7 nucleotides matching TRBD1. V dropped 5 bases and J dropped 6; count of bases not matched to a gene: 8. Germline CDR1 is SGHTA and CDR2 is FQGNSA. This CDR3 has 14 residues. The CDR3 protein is CASSVDRVGDTQYF. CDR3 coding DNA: TGTGCCAGCAGCGTCGACAGGGTGGGGGATACGCAGTATTTT.

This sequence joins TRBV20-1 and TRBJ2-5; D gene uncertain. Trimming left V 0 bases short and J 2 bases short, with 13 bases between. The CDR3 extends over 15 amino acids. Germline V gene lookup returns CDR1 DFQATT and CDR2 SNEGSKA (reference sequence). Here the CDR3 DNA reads TGCAGTGCTAGAGATGGCGGCAGCAAGCAAGAGACCCAGTACTTC. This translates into CSARDGGSKQETQYF.

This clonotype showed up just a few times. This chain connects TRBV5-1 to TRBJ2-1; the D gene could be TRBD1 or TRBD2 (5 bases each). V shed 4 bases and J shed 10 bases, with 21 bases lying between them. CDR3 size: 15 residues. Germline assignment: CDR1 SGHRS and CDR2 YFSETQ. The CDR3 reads CASSPGRVWVTEQFF. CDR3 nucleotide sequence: TGCGCCAGCAGCCCGGGACGGGTTTGGGTTACGGAGCAGTTCTTC.

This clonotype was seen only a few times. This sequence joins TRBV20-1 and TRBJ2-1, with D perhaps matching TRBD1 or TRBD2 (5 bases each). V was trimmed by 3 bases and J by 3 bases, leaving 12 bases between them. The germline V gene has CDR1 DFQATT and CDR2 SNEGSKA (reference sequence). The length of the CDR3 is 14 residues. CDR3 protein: CSASPVGGYNEQFF. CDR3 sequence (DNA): TGCAGTGCTAGCCCAGTTGGGGGCTACAATGAGCAGTTCTTC.

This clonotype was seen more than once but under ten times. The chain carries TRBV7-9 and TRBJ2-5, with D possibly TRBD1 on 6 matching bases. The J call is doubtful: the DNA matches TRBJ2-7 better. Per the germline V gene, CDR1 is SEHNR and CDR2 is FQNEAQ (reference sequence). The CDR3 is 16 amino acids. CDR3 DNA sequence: TGTGCCAGCAGCTTAGTTACAGCCGGACAGCCCTACGAGCAGTACTTC. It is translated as CASSLVTAGQPYEQYF.

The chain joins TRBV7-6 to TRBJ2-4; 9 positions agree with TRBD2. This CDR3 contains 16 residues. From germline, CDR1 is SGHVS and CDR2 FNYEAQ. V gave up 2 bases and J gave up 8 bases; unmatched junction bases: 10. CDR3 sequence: CASSLRAGGPGDIQYF. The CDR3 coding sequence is TGTGCCAGCAGCTTACGCGCGGGAGGGCCGGGAGACATTCAGTACTTC.

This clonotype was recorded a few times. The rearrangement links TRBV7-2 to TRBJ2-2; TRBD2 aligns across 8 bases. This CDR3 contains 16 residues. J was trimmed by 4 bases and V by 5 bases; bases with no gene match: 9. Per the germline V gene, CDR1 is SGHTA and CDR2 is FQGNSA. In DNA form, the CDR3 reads TGTGCCAGCAGCCCCCGGGGGGGAGTTGGCACCGGGGAGCTGTTTTTT. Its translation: CASSPRGGVGTGELFF.

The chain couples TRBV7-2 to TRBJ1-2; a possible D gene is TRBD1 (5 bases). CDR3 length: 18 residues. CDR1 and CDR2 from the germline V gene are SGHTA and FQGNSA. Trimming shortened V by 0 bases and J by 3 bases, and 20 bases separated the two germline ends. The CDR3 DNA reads TGTGCCAGCAGCTTAGCTCCATCAGGGACCTCCTTTCACTATGGCTACACCTTC. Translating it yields CASSLAPSGTSFHYGYTF.

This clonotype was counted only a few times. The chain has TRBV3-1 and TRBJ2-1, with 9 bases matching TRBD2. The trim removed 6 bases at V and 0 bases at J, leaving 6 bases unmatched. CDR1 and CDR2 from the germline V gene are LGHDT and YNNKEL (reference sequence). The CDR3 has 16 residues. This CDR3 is CASRSLAGSSYNEQFF. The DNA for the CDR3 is TGTGCCAGCAGAAGCCTAGCGGGAAGCTCCTACAATGAGCAGTTCTTC.

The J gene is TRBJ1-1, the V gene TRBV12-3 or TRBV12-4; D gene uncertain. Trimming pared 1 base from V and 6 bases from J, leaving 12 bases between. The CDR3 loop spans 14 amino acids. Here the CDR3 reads CASSLELGGSEAFF. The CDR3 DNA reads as TGTGCCAGCAGTTTAGAGCTGGGAGGTTCTGAAGCTTTCTTT.

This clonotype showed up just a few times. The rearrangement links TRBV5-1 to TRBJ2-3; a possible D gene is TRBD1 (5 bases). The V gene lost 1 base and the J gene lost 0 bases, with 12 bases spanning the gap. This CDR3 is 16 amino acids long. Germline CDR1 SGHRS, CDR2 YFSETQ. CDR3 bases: TGCGCCAGCAGCTTGATCCCGGCAGGGAGCACAGATACGCAGTATTTT. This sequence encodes CASSLIPAGSTDTQYF. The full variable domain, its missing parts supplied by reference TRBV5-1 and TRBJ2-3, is KAGVTQTPRYLIKTRGQQVTLSCSPISGHRSVSWYQQTPGQGLQFLFEYFSETQRNKGNFPGRFSGRQFSNSRSEMNVSTLELGDSALYLCASSLIPAGSTDTQYFGPGTRLTVL.

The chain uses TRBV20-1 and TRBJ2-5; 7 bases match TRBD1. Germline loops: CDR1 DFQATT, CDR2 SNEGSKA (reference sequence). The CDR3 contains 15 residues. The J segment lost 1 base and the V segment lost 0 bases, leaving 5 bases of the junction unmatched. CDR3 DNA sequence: TGCAGTGCTAGAGAGATTGGGGACAGCCAAGAGACCCAGTACTTC. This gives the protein CSAREIGDSQETQYF.

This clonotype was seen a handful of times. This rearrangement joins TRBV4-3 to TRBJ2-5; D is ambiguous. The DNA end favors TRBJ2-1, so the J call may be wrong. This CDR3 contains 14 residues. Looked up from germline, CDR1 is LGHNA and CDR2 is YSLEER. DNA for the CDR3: TGCGCCAGCAGCCAAGATGGAGAATCCAATGAGCAGTTCTTC. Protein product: CASSQDGESNEQFF.

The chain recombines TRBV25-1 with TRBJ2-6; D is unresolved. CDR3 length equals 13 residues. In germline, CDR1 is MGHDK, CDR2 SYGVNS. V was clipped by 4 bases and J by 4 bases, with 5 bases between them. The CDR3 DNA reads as TGTGCCAGCAGTGTACAAGGGGCCAACGTCCTGACTTTC. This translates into CASSVQGANVLTF.